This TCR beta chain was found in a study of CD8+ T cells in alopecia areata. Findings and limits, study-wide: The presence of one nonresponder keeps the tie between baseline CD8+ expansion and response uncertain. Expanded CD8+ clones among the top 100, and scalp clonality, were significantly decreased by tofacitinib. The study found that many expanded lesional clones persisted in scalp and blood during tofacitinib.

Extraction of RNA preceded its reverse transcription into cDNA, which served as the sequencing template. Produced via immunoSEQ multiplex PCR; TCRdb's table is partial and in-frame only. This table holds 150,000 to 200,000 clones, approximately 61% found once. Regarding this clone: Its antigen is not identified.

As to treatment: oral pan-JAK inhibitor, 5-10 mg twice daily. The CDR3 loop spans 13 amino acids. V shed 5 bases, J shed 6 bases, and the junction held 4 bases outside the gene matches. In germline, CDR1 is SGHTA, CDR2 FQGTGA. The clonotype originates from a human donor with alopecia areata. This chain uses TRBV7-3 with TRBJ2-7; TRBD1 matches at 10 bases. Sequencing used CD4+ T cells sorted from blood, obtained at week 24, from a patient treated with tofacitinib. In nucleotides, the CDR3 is TGTGCCAGCAGCCCTGACAGGGGGCGCGAGCAGTACTTC. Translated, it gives CASSPDRGREQYF.